Each of the 5 T cell receptor beta chains below was sequenced from the same sample in a study of T cell responses to AZD1222 COVID-19 vaccine. Only in-frame clones appear in the TCRdb table, and some are missing; sequencing was by immunoSEQ multiplex PCR. The sample has 150,000 to 200,000 clones; around 90% are singletons. This specimen consisted of peripheral blood, obtained on day 0 of AZD1222 vaccination. The receptors were sampled from an adult in good health.

The rearrangement links TRBV4-2 to TRBJ2-3; no definite D call. The CDR3 runs 14 residues. The germline CDR1 and CDR2 sequences are LGHNA and YNFKEQ. Trimming pared 1 base from V and 0 bases from J, leaving 5 bases between. The DNA for the CDR3 is TGTGCCAGCAGCCAAGCTGCGAGCACAGATACGCAGTATTTT. This sequence encodes CASSQAASTDTQYF.

CDR3 coding DNA: TGTGCCACCTCGCCGAGGGGGCGGGTCACAGATACGCAGTATTTT. It specifies CATSPRGRVTDTQYF. The gene calls are TRBV24-1 and TRBJ2-3; 7 positions agree with TRBD1. Germline V gives CDR1 KGHDR, CDR2 SFDVKD. After removal of 9 bases from V and 2 bases from J, the junction contained 10 bases not matched to a gene. The CDR3 runs to 15 residues.

The table lists this clone with a few counts. V gene TRBV11-1 combines with J gene TRBJ2-5, with TRBD2 matching over 8 bases. V lost 1 base to trimming and J lost 1 base; unmatched junction nucleotides: 5. Germline CDR1 is SGHAT and CDR2 is FQDESV (reference sequence). CDR3 length equals 16 residues. As DNA, the CDR3 is TGTGCCAGCAGCTTAGTGAGCGGGAGCCTCCAAGAGACCCAGTACTTC. This translates into CASSLVSGSLQETQYF.

The chain links TRBV27 to TRBJ1-6; 7 positions agree with TRBD1. Losses at the gene ends were 6 bases for V and 8 bases for J; bases not matched to a gene: 7. The CDR3 is 14 amino acids. The germline V gene has CDR1 MNHEY and CDR2 SMNVEV (reference sequence). The chain's CDR3 is CASSVQGGHSPLHF. The CDR3 coding sequence is TGTGCCAGCAGCGTGCAGGGGGGACATTCACCCCTCCACTTT.

This clone has just a few counts. The V and J genes are TRBV2 and TRBJ2-7; 7 bases map to TRBD1. In germline, CDR1 is SNHLY, CDR2 FYNNEI. CDR3 size: 14 residues. The J segment lost 2 bases and the V segment lost 7 bases, leaving 8 bases of the junction unmatched. The CDR3 region has the DNA TGTGCCAGCATGATCAGAGGGGGCACCTACGAGCAGTACTTC. Translating gives CASMIRGGTYEQYF. The variable domain in full, with the rest retrieved from reference TRBV2 and TRBJ2-7, is EPEVTQTPSHQVTQMGQEVILRCVPISNHLYFYWYRQILGQKVEFLVSFYNNEISEKSEIFDDQFSVERPDGSNFTLKIRSTKLEDSAMYFCASMIRGGTYEQYFGPGTRLTVT.